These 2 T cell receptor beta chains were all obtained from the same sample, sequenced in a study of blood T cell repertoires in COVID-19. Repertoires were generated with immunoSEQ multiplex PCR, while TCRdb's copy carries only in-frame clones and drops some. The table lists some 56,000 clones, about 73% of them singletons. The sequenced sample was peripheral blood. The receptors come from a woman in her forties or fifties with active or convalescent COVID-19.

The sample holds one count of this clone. The CDR3 coding sequence is TGTGCCAGCAGCTTAGAATATTATATGAGGGACAATGAAAGGCAGTACTTC. Translated, it gives CASSLEYYMRDNERQYF. V gene TRBV7-2 combines with J gene TRBJ2-7, with D possibly TRBD1 on 6 matching bases. From germline, CDR1 is SGHTA and CDR2 FQGNSA. V was clipped by 1 base and J by 9 bases, with 25 bases between them. CDR3 length: 17 residues.

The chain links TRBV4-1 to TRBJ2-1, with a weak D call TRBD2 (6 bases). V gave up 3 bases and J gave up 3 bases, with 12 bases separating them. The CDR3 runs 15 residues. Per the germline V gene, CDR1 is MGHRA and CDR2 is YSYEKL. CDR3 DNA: TGCGCCAGCAGCCAGGCCGGGACTCGCTACAATGAGCAGTTCTTC. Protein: CASSQAGTRYNEQFF.